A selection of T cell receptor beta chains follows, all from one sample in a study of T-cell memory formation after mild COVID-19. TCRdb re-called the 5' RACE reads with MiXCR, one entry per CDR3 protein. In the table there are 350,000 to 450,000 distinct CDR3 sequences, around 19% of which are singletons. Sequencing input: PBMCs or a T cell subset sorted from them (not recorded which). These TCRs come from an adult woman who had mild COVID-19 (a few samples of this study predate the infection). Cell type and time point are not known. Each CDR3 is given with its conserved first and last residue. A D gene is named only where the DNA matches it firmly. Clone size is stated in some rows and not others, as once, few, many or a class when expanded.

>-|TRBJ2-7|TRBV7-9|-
CASSPAEPYEQYF
TGTGCCAGCAGCCCAGCGGAGCCCTACGAGCAGTACTTC
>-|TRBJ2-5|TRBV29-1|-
CSVEGPTLEETQYF
TGCAGCGTTGAAGGACCGACCCTGGAGGAGACCCAGTACTTC
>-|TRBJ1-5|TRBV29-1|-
CSVGQDNNQPQHF
TGCAGCGTTGGGCAGGACAACAATCAGCCCCAGCATTTT
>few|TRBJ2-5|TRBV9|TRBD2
CASSAASGGAGETQYF
TGTGCCAGCAGCGCGGCTAGCGGGGGGGCCGGGGAGACCCAGTACTTC
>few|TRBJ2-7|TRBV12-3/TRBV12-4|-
CASRNTNSYEQYF
TGTGCCAGCAGGAACACCAACTCCTACGAGCAGTACTTC
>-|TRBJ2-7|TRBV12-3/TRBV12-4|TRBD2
CASSKTTSGSSEQYF
TGTGCCAGCAGCAAAACGACTAGCGGGAGCTCCGAGCAGTACTTC
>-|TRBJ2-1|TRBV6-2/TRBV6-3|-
CASSTSRAGRNEQFF
TGTGCCAGCAGTACGTCCCGGGCAGGGCGGAATGAGCAGTTCTTC
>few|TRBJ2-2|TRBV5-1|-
CASSPSPGGLGGELFF
TGCGCCAGCAGCCCTTCGCCCGGGGGGCTCGGCGGGGAGCTGTTTTTT
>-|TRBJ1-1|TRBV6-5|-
CASLGGTEAFF
TGTGCCAGCTTAGGGGGAACTGAAGCTTTCTTT
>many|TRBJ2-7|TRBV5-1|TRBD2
CASSREGRYEQYF
TGCGCCAGCAGCCGGGAGGGTCGGTACGAGCAGTACTTC
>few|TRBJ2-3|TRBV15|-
CATSRGGPSDTQYF
TGTGCCACCAGCAGAGGAGGCCCCAGCGATACGCAGTATTTT
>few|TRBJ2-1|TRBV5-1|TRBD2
CASGSGGGTYNEQFF
TGCGCCAGCGGAAGCGGGGGGGGCACGTACAATGAGCAGTTCTTC
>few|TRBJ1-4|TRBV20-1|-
CSALPGATNEKLFF
TGCAGTGCTCTGCCCGGAGCAACTAATGAAAAACTGTTTTTT
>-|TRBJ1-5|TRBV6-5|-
CASRRAGRNQPQHF
TGTGCCAGTAGGAGGGCAGGGCGCAATCAGCCCCAGCATTTT
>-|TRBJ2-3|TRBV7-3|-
CASSLWRADTDTQYF
TGTGCCAGCAGCTTATGGAGGGCGGACACAGATACGCAGTATTTT
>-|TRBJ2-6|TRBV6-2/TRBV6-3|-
CASRPSSGANVLTF
TGTGCCAGCAGGCCATCCTCTGGGGCCAACGTCCTGACTTTC
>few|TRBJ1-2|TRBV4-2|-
CASTGGSLNYGYTF
TGTGCCAGCACGGGCGGCAGCTTAAACTATGGCTACACCTTC
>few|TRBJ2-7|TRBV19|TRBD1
CASSARTGNSYEQYF
TGTGCCAGTAGTGCGAGGACAGGGAACTCCTACGAGCAGTACTTC
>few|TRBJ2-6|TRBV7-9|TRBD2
CASSLSGGSHGPGANVLTF
TGTGCCAGCAGCTTATCGGGAGGCTCCCATGGGCCTGGGGCCAACGTCCTGACTTTC
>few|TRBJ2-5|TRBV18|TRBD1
CASSPPTDRGETQYF
TGTGCCAGCTCACCACCGACGGACAGGGGGGAGACCCAGTACTTC
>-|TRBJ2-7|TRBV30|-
CAWSPTAYEQYF
TGTGCCTGGAGTCCAACAGCGTACGAGCAGTACTTC
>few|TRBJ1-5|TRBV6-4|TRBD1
CASSATGGNQPQHF
TGTGCCAGCAGTGCGACAGGGGGCAATCAGCCCCAGCATTTT
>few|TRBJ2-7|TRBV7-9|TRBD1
CASSQSAGQVSYEQYF
TGTGCCAGCAGTCAAAGTGCGGGACAGGTCTCCTACGAGCAGTACTTC
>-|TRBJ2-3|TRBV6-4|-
CASSDYGFGDTQYF
TGTGCCAGCAGTGACTACGGGTTTGGAGATACGCAGTATTTT
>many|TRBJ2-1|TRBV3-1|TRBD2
CASSQESVAGGAKNEQFF
TGTGCCAGCAGCCAAGAGTCAGTGGCGGGGGGGGCTAAGAATGAGCAGTTCTTC
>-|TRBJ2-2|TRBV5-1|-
CASKESPNTGELFF
TGCGCCAGCAAGGAATCCCCTAACACCGGGGAGCTGTTTTTT
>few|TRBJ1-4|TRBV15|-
CATSRDSPSTGSNEKLFF
TGTGCCACCAGCAGAGATTCTCCCTCCACAGGGTCTAATGAAAAACTGTTTTTT
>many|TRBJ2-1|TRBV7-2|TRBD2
CASSPPGLAGGRNEQFF
TGTGCCAGCAGCCCGCCGGGACTAGCGGGGGGGAGGAATGAGCAGTTCTTC
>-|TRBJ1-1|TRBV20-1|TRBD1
CSAILRDRGPGPEAFF
TGCAGTGCTATTCTTAGGGACAGGGGGCCGGGGCCTGAAGCTTTCTTT
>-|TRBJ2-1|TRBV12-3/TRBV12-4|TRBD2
CASNPTGAGAIEQFF
TGTGCCAGCAACCCGACCGGAGCGGGAGCCATTGAGCAGTTCTTC
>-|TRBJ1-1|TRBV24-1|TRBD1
CATSTDRGGLAFF
TGTGCCACCAGCACCGACAGGGGAGGGTTGGCTTTCTTT
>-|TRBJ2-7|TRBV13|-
CASSSRGSYEQYF
TGTGCCAGCAGCTCCAGGGGTTCCTACGAGCAGTACTTC
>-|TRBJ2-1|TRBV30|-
CAWSVGKDEQFF
TGTGCCTGGAGTGTAGGGAAGGATGAGCAGTTCTTC
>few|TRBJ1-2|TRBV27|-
CASRTDYYGYTF
TGTGCCAGCAGGACAGACTACTATGGCTACACCTTC
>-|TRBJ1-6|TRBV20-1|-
CSLTDTKPLHF
TGCAGTTTAACAGACACCAAACCCCTCCACTTT
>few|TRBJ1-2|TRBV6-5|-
CASSYSATAYTF
TGTGCCAGCAGTTACTCGGCCACCGCCTACACCTTC
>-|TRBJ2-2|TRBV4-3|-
CASSQEGPGTGELFF
TGCGCCAGCAGCCAGGAGGGGCCTGGTACCGGGGAGCTGTTTTTT
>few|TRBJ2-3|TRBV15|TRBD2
CATSRRGRLAGDTDTQYF
TGTGCCACCAGCAGGAGGGGTCGACTAGCGGGGGACACAGATACGCAGTATTTT
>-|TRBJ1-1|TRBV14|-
CASSQTSRAGISFF
TGTGCCAGCAGCCAAACTAGCAGGGCAGGGATATCTTTCTTT
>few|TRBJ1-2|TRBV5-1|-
CASSLVDSGYTF
TGCGCCAGCAGCTTGGTTGACAGCGGCTACACCTTC
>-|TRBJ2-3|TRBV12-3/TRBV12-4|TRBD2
CASIPRGGGTDTQYF
TGTGCCAGCATCCCACGGGGGGGGGGGACAGATACGCAGTATTTT
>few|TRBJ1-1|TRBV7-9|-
CASSRIADRNTEAFF
TGTGCCAGCAGCCGGATTGCTGACAGAAACACTGAAGCTTTCTTT
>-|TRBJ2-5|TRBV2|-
CASITPGLQETQYF
TGTGCCAGCATTACCCCCGGGCTCCAAGAGACCCAGTACTTC
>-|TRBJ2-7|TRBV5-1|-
CASSLEVPGSEQYF
TGCGCCAGCAGCTTGGAAGTTCCCGGAAGCGAGCAGTACTTC
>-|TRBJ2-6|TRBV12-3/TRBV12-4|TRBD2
CASSRTSGYSGANVLTF
TGTGCCAGCAGCCGGACTAGCGGGTACTCTGGGGCCAACGTCCTGACTTTC
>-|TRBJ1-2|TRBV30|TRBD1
CARGDRGYGYTF
TGTGCCCGAGGAGACAGGGGATATGGCTACACCTTC
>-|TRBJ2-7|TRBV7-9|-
CASSLIYEPYEQYF
TGTGCCAGCAGCTTAATTTATGAACCCTACGAGCAGTACTTC
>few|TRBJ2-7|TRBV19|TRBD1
CASRPTGGADEQYF
TGTGCCAGTCGACCGACAGGGGGTGCGGACGAGCAGTACTTC
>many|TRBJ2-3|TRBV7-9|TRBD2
CASSDAGLAGFTDTQYF
TGTGCCAGCAGCGACGCTGGACTAGCGGGCTTCACAGATACGCAGTATTTT
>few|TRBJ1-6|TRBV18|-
CASSPPGGAAPTLHF
TGTGCCAGCTCACCACCGGGGGGGGCCGCCCCGACCCTCCACTTT
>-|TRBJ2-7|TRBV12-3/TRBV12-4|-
CASSLQGFIYEQYF
TGTGCCAGCAGTCTTCAGGGATTTATCTACGAGCAGTACTTC
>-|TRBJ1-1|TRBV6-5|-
CASSYIPETEAFF
TGTGCCAGCAGTTACATTCCTGAGACTGAAGCTTTCTTT
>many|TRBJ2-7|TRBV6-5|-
CASSYAVSSYEQYF
TGTGCCAGCAGTTACGCGGTCAGCTCCTACGAGCAGTACTTC
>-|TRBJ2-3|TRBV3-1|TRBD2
CASSQDYTSGTSLQYF
TGTGCCAGCAGCCAAGATTACACTAGCGGGACCTCATTGCAGTATTTT
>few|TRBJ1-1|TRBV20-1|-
CSATQVFGTEAFF
TGCAGTGCTACACAGGTATTCGGCACTGAAGCTTTCTTT